This TCR beta chain was sequenced during a study of blood T cell repertoires in COVID-19. About the study: Sample material is recorded as cDNA or gDNA derived from T cells, B-cell-depleted T cells, or PBMCs.

Seattle enrolled patients during active infection and tracked them longitudinally. The CDR3 consists of 13 residues. Per germline, CDR1 LNHDA and CDR2 SQIVND (reference sequence). The V gene lost 7 bases and the J gene lost 2 bases, with 9 bases spanning the gap. In the study's own analysis: Estimated nucleated cell counts came from reference gene primer amplification. Sequencing was performed with immunoSEQ multiplex PCR; in TCRdb, only in-frame clones are kept and a portion is missing. Clone size and V and J calls were adopted from that table, with D and trimming inferred from the DNA. The sample has 150,000 to 180,000 clones; 83% are singletons.

The source is a woman aged 60 to 75 with COVID-19, enrolled during active disease. V is TRBV19 and J is TRBJ1-3, with D possibly being TRBD1 (5 bases). The sequenced sample consisted of peripheral blood. The CDR3 protein is CASTETAGNTIYF. Written as DNA, the CDR3 is TGTGCCAGTACCGAGACAGCTGGAAACACCATATATTTT.